Following are 6 T cell receptor beta chains from one sample sequenced in a study of blood T cell repertoires in COVID-19. Data came from immunoSEQ multiplex PCR; TCRdb stores just in-frame clones and leaves some out. The sample lists about 110,000 clones; approximately 88% were seen once. The sequencing sample was made of peripheral blood. The receptors derive from a woman aged 40 to 50 with acute or convalescent COVID-19.

The rearrangement uses TRBV12-5 and TRBJ2-3; possibly TRBD1 for D (6 bases). Germline V lookup: CDR1 LGHNT, CDR2 FRNRAP. V dropped 6 bases and J dropped 6 bases, with 22 bases sitting between them. CDR3 length: 16 amino acids. This CDR3 is CASGLYTGRGDDTQYF. DNA for the CDR3: TGTGCTAGTGGCCTTTACACAGGCAGGGGTGATGATACGCAGTATTTT. Looking up the rest from reference TRBV12-5 and TRBJ2-3 gives the full variable domain: DARVTQTPRHKVTEMGQEVTMRCQPILGHNTVFWYRQTMMQGLELLAYFRNRAPLDDSGMPKDRFSAEMPDATLATLKIQPSEPRDSAVYFCASGLYTGRGDDTQYFGPGTRLTVL.

This clone was seen more than once but under ten times. The chain links TRBV30 to TRBJ1-1, with unresolved D. V lost 1 base and J lost 0, with 6 bases in between. Germline loops: CDR1 GTSNPN, CDR2 SVGIG (reference sequence). The CDR3 covers 13 residues. CDR3 sequence: CAWSGRLNTEAFF. The DNA for the CDR3 is TGTGCCTGGAGTGGTAGATTGAACACTGAAGCTTTCTTT.

V gene TRBV19 combines with J gene TRBJ1-5, with D possibly matching TRBD1 (5 bases). Trimming cost V 8 bases and J 0 bases, with 8 bases left between them. The CDR3 length is 13 residues. Germline V CDR1 and CDR2: LNHDA, SQIVND (reference sequence). This CDR3 reads CASRQNSNQPQHF. For the CDR3, the DNA is TGTGCCAGTCGACAGAATAGCAATCAGCCCCAGCATTTT.

The V gene is TRBV7-2, the J gene TRBJ1-1, with 7 positions matching TRBD1. Germline V CDR1 and CDR2: SGHTA, FQGNSA. CDR3 length: 15 residues. After removal of 4 bases from V and 0 bases from J, the junction contained 5 bases not matched to a gene. In DNA, the CDR3 is TGTGCCAGCAGCTCGCAGACAGGGTTGAACACTGAAGCTTTCTTT. Protein product: CASSSQTGLNTEAFF.

This chain links TRBV7-8 with TRBJ1-5; 11 bases align to TRBD1. CDR1 is SGHVS and CDR2 is FQNEAQ in the germline V gene. The CDR3 consists of 18 residues. The trim removed 5 bases at V and 9 bases at J, leaving 18 bases unmatched. The CDR3 sequence: CASSPRTGGVFFYGPQHF. CDR3 DNA sequence: TGTGCCAGCAGCCCGCGGACAGGGGGCGTGTTTTTCTATGGGCCCCAGCATTTT. Variable domain in full (rest from reference TRBV7-8 and TRBJ1-5): GAGVSQSPRYKVAKRGQDVALRCDPISGHVSLFWYQQALGQGPEFLTYFQNEAQLDKSGLPSDRFFAERPEGSVSTLKIQRTQQEDSAVYLCASSPRTGGVFFYGPQHFGDGTRLSIL.

The J gene is TRBJ2-1, the V gene TRBV2; the D gene is possibly TRBD2 (7 bases). Germline CDR1 is SNHLY and CDR2 is FYNNEI. The CDR3 has 14 residues. The V and J ends lost 4 bases and 7 bases respectively, with 14 bases between them. CDR3 DNA sequence: TGTGCCAGCAGTGTGGGGGGGGCCTCAAATGAGCAGTTCTTC. As protein: CASSVGGASNEQFF.